This section outlines one T cell receptor (beta chain) sequence together with its context. In the original processing: How many nucleated cells were present was estimated from reference gene primer amplification. Using immunoSEQ multiplex PCR, the repertoire was profiled, and TCRdb retains in-frame clones only, with some absent. The V and J calls and clone size were taken over from that table, and D and trimming were inferred from the DNA. The table lists nearly 200,000 clones, 80% to 90% of them singletons. The sample belongs to a study of blood T cell repertoires in COVID-19. On the study more broadly: Some COVID-19 samples were acute and others convalescent; all came from the United States, Italy and Spain. The analysed material was cDNA or gDNA that came from T cells, B-cell-depleted T cells, or PBMCs.

The material sequenced was peripheral blood. The clonotype originates from a human donor in a cohort sampled during active COVID-19.

CDR3 coding DNA: TGTGCCAGCAGCCCCACAGCGGGGGTCACAGATACGCAGTATTTT. Amino acids: CASSPTAGVTDTQYF. The chain has TRBV7-3 and TRBJ2-3; 8 bases are a match to TRBD2. The V and J ends lost 5 bases and 2 bases, in that order; junction bases with no gene match: 6. Germline CDR1 reads SGHTA; CDR2 reads FQGTGA. The CDR3 sequence is 15 residues long.